This TCR beta chain comes out of a study of blood T cell repertoires in COVID-19 (dated by TCRdb to the early 2020s). In the study overall: Collaborator samples came from the United States, Italy and Spain and covered acute and convalescent phases of COVID-19. The prospective study material was composed of cDNA or gDNA derived from T cells, B-cell-depleted T cells, or PBMCs. Deeply sampled blood TCRbeta repertoires from subjects exposed to, actively infected with, or recovered from COVID-19 were included in the dataset. The repertoires were released in a freely available public database intended as a resource for research on the immune response to SARS-CoV-2. The samples were drawn from the first 160 participants of the ongoing ImmuneRACE study and from 950 to 1,500 subjects provided by 6 global collaborators. The sample metadata nearly always contained a de-identified subject ID, COVID-19 status, age in years and sex. HLA class I and class II types, where available, came from metadata supplied by the sample provider rather than from assay-based typing.

TCRbeta CDR3 regions were amplified from genomic DNA using the immunoSEQ Assay, a bias-controlled multiplex PCR. The authors' analysis ran thus. The number of nucleated cells in each sample was estimated by amplification of reference gene primers within the assay. To quantify the absolute abundance of each unique TCRbeta CDR3 rearrangement, sequence reads were collapsed and filtered. Productive Simpson clonality was computed per sample as the square root of Simpson's diversity index over productive rearrangements. TCRdb retrieved this table from immuneACCESS and kept in-frame rearrangements only. Not all clones are present; in checked studies, unresolved V genes account for under half, and no reason is known for the remainder. V and J calls and clone size are copied from that table; D and trimming were computed from the DNA. The sample table contains 130,000 to 150,000 clones; only one count was recorded for nearly 90% of them. Clones ranked in the top ten supply 1.5% to 2% of the sample.

Collaborating institutions collected whole blood in K2EDTA tubes following their own protocols. For TCRbeta analysis, collaborators shipped samples as frozen whole blood, isolated PBMCs, or DNA extracted from either of those sample types. Beyond this particular receptor, the publication reports: The quantity of clinical and demographic metadata differed by source and by participant and was supplied without curation.

From the cysteine through the phenylalanine, the CDR3 covers 16 amino acids. Only the CDR3 DNA stays, 48 bases, in frame from base 1. V is trimmed back by 5 bases and J by 4 bases, and the junction contains 10 bases that no gene match accounts for. The germline V gene supplies CDR1 SGHTA and CDR2 FQGNSA. Turning to this clone: Its antigen is not yet known. No base qualities exist here, and no much larger clone lies one base off it.

The sequenced material came from peripheral blood. Recombination connected TRBV7-2 to TRBJ2-7; 11 bases in the junction line up with TRBD2. This receptor was identified in a man aged 70 or older with acute or convalescent COVID-19. At the DNA level, the sequence is TGTGCCAGCAGCCCAACCGGGACTAGCGGCGCTTACGAGCAGTACTTC. It translates to CASSPTGTSGAYEQYF.